This T cell receptor beta chain stems from a study of T cell responses to AZD1222 COVID-19 vaccine. The repertoire was sequenced with immunoSEQ multiplex PCR; TCRdb's copy has only in-frame clones and lacks some. The sample records fewer than 100,000 clones, 85% to 95% being singletons. Germline V gene sequence: CDR1 LNHDA, CDR2 SQIVND (reference sequence). V was clipped by 5 bases and J by 11 bases; unmatched bases: 13. The CDR3 length is 14 residues. V usage is TRBV19 and J usage is TRBJ2-3; 7 bases fit TRBD1. The sequencing used peripheral blood, collected on day 0 of AZD1222 vaccination. The sequence derives from an adult in good health. The CDR3 sequence is CASSGPDRAQWQYF. The CDR3 DNA is TGTGCCAGTAGTGGACCAGACAGGGCGCAATGGCAGTATTTT.